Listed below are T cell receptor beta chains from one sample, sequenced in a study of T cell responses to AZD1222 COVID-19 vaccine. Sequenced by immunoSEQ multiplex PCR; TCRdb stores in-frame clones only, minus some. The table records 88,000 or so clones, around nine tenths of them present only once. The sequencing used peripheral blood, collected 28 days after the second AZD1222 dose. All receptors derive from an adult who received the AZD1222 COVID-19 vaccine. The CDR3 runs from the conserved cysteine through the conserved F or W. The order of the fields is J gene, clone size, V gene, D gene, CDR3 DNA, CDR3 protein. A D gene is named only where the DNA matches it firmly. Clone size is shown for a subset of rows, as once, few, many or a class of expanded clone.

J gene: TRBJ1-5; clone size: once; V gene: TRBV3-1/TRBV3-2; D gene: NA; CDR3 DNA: TGTGCCAGCGGGAGCCTAAATCAGCCCCAGCATTTT; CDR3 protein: CASGSLNQPQHF
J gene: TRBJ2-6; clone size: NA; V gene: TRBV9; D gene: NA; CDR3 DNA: TGTGCCAGCAGCAACGGACAGCCTGGGGCCAACGTCCTGACTTTC; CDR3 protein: CASSNGQPGANVLTF
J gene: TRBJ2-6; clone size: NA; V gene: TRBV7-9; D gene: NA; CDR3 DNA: TGTGCCAGCAGCTTAGGGGACTCTGGGGCCAACGTCCTGACTTTC; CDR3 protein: CASSLGDSGANVLTF
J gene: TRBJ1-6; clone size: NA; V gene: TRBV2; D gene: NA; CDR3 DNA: TGTGCCAGCGGGAGGGATGAGTCACCCCTCCACTTT; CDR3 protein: CASGRDESPLHF
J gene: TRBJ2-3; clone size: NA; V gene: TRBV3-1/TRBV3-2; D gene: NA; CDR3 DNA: TGTGCCAGCAGCCAATTCCGCGGGGCAGATACGCAGTATTTT; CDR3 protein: CASSQFRGADTQYF
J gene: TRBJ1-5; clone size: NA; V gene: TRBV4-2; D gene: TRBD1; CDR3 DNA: TGTGCCAGCAGCCAAGAGTGGACAGGGCTACAGCCCCAGCATTTT; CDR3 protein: CASSQEWTGLQPQHF
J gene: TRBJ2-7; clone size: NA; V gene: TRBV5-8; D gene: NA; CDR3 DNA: TGTGCCAGCAGCTTGGTACAGGGCTACGAGCAGTACTTC; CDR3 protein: CASSLVQGYEQYF
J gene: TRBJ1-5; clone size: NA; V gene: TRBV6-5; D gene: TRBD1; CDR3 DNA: TGTGCCAGCAGCCCGGGACAGCCCCCCTGGGCCCAGCATTTT; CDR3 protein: CASSPGQPPWAQHF
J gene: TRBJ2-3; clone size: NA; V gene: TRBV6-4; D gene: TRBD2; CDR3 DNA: TGTGCCAGCAGTAAAGATATGGCTAGCGGGGGGCACGATACGCAGTATTTT; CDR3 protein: CASSKDMASGGHDTQYF
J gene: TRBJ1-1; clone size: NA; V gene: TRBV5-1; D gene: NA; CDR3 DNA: TGCGCCAGCAGCTTGGACACGTTGAACACTGAAGCTTTCTTT; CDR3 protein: CASSLDTLNTEAFF
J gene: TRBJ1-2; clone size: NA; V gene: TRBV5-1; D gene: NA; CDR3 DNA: TGCGCCAGCAGCTTGGGGACATCTGCCTCCTATGGCTACACCTTC; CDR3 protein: CASSLGTSASYGYTF
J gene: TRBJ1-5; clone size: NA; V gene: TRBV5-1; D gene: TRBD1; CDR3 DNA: TGCGCCAGCAGTAAGACATCCGGGACAGGGGGGAGGAGTGAGAGCAATCAGCCCCAGCATTTT; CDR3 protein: CASSKTSGTGGRSESNQPQHF
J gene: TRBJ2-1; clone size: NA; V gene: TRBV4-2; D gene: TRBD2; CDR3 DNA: TGTGCCAGCAGCGAGACTAGCGGGGGGTACAATGAGCAGTTCTTC; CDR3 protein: CASSETSGGYNEQFF
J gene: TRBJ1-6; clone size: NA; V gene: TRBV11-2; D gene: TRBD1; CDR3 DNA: TGTGCCAGCAGCTCGCTATCCCTTTACAGGGGAAGTAATTCACCCCTCCACTTT; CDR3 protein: CASSSLSLYRGSNSPLHF
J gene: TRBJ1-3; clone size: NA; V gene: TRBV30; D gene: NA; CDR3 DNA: TGTGCCTGGAGTACCCGGGGTAGAAACACCATATATTTT; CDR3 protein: CAWSTRGRNTIYF
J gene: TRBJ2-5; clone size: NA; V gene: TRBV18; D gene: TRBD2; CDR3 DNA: TGTGCCAGCTCACCCCCAACTAGCGCACAAGAGACCCAGTACTTC; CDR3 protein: CASSPPTSAQETQYF
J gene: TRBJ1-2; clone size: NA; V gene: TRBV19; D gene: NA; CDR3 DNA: TGTGCCAGTAGTACCCGAAGGCTAGACTATGGCTACACCTTC; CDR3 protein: CASSTRRLDYGYTF
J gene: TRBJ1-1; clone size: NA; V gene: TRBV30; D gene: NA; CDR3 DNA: TGTGCCTGGAGTGTTATGGGGGCTGAAGCTTTCTTT; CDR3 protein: CAWSVMGAEAFF
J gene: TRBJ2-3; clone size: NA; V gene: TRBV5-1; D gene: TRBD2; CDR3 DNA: TGCGCCAGCAGCTCCACTAGCGGGGGGACCCTCACAGATACGCAGTATTTT; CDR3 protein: CASSSTSGGTLTDTQYF
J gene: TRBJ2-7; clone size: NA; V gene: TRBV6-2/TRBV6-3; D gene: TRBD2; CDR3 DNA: TGTGCCACCACCCCTAGCGGGGGCGGTGAGCAGTACTTC; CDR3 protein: CATTPSGGGEQYF
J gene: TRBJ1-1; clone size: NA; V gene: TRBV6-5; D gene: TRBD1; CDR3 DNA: TGTGCCAGCAGTTCTAACAGGGGATCTTGGACTGAAGCTTTCTTT; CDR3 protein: CASSSNRGSWTEAFF
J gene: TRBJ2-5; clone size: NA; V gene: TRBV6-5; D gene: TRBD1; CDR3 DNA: TGTGCCAGCAGTTACCAGGGGGTTGGGGTTGAGACCCAGTACTTC; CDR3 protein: CASSYQGVGVETQYF
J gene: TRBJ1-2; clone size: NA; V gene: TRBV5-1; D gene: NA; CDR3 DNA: TGCGCCAGCAGCTCCCAGGGGTTTGATTATGGCTACACCTTC; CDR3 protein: CASSSQGFDYGYTF
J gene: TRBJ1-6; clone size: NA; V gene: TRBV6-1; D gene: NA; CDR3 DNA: TGTGCCAGCAGTGAACAGTCCATGTATAATTCACCCCTCCACTTT; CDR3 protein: CASSEQSMYNSPLHF
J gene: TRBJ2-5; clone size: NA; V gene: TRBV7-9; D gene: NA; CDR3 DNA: TGTGCCAGCAGCACATTAGCGGTGGAGACCCAGTACTTC; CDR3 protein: CASSTLAVETQYF
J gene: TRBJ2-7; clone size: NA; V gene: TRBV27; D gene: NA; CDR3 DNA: TGTGCCAGCAGTTTATTGGACGGGGAGCAGTACTTC; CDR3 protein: CASSLLDGEQYF
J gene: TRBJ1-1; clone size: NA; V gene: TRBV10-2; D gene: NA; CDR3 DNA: TGCGCCAGCAGTGCTTGGAGTATGAACACTGAAGCTTTCTTT; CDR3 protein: CASSAWSMNTEAFF
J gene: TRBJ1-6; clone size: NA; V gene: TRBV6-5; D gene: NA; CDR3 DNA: TGTGCCAGCAGCTGGAACAATTCACCCCTCCACTTT; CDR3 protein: CASSWNNSPLHF
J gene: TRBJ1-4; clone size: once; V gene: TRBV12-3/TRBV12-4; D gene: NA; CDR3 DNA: TGTGCCAGCAGTGATGGTTTAAATGAAAAACTGTTTTTT; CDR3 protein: CASSDGLNEKLFF